The 14 T cell receptor beta chains reported below all come from one sample, sequenced in a study of T cell changes during pregnancy in multiple sclerosis. TCRdb's copy holds only in-frame clones and misses some; the assay was immunoSEQ multiplex PCR. The sample carries tens of thousands of clones, 90% to 95% recorded once. The specimen was peripheral blood, collected in the second trimester of pregnancy. These receptors all stem from a female donor with multiple sclerosis, enrolled in a pregnancy study.

The chain uses TRBV7-2 and TRBJ2-2, with TRBD1 as a possible D gene (5 bases). Trimming took off 0 bases at V and 6 bases at J, with 17 bases between the two ends. Per germline, CDR1 SGHTA and CDR2 FQGNSA. The CDR3 is 17 amino acids. The CDR3 here is CASSLALDSEFPGELFF. The DNA for the CDR3 is TGTGCCAGCAGCTTAGCGCTTGACAGCGAATTCCCCGGGGAGCTGTTTTTT. Filled out from reference TRBV7-2 and TRBJ2-2, the complete variable domain reads GAGVSQSPSNKVTEKGKDVELRCDPISGHTALYWYRQSLGQGLEFLIYFQGNSAPDKSGLPSDRFSAERTGGSVSTLTIQRTQQEDSAVYLCASSLALDSEFPGELFFGEGSRLTVL.

The rearrangement links TRBV5-1 to TRBJ1-1; TRBD1 agrees at 9 bases. CDR3 length: 17 residues. Germline V CDR1 and CDR2: SGHRS, YFSETQ. V was clipped by 4 bases and J by 4 bases; unmatched bases: 14. Here the CDR3 reads CASSREGQGLRVTEAFF. The CDR3 DNA sequence: TGCGCCAGCAGCAGGGAGGGACAGGGATTGAGGGTCACTGAAGCTTTCTTT.

V is TRBV5-1 and J is TRBJ2-3; tentatively, D is TRBD1 (5 bases). Per the germline V gene, CDR1 is SGHRS and CDR2 is YFSETQ. The CDR3 runs to 16 residues. Trimming removed 1 base at V and 0 bases at J, with 12 bases between. CDR3 nucleotide sequence: TGCGCCAGCAGCTTGTTAAAAGGGGCGAGCACAGATACGCAGTATTTT. Its translation: CASSLLKGASTDTQYF.

J is TRBJ1-2 and V is TRBV5-6; 9 nucleotides agree with TRBD1. The V and J ends lost 4 bases and 8 bases, in that order; junction bases with no gene match: 9. Germline CDR1 reads SGHDT; CDR2 reads YYEEEE. The CDR3 has 14 residues. CDR3 in amino acids: CASSIRDRAWGYTF. Written as DNA, the CDR3 is TGTGCCAGCAGCATCCGGGACAGGGCATGGGGCTACACCTTC.

CDR3 DNA sequence: TGTGCCAGCAGCTTTCAGGACAGTAATCAGCCCCAGCATTTT. Translation: CASSFQDSNQPQHF. The chain uses TRBV7-8 and TRBJ1-5; tentatively, D is TRBD1 (6 bases). The germline gives CDR1 SGHVS, CDR2 FQNEAQ. This CDR3 is built from 14 residues. V gave up 3 bases and J gave up 4 bases, with 10 bases separating them.

This chain connects TRBV2 to TRBJ1-4; 7 positions match TRBD1. The CDR3 length is 15 residues. Germline V gene lookup returns CDR1 SNHLY and CDR2 FYNNEI. Germline trimming cut 8 bases from V and 0 bases from J; bases unmatched to any gene: 6. The CDR3 region has the DNA TGTGCCAGCGGCGGGACAGTTGCAACTAATGAAAAACTGTTTTTT. Translated, it gives CASGGTVATNEKLFF. Full variable domain (remainder filled in from reference TRBV2 and TRBJ1-4): EPEVTQTPSHQVTQMGQEVILRCVPISNHLYFYWYRQILGQKVEFLVSFYNNEISEKSEIFDDQFSVERPDGSNFTLKIRSTKLEDSAMYFCASGGTVATNEKLFFGSGTQLSVL.

This clone was picked up one time. The rearrangement uses TRBV11-2 and TRBJ2-1; 12 bases are shared with TRBD2. CDR1 is SGHAT, CDR2 FQNNGV, per germline. This CDR3 region has 15 residues. The trim removed 5 bases at V and 7 bases at J, leaving 6 bases unmatched. The CDR3 region is CASSPLAGGRNEQFF. The CDR3 coding sequence is TGTGCCAGCAGCCCCCTAGCGGGGGGGCGTAATGAGCAGTTCTTC.

The chain employs TRBV5-1 and TRBJ2-5, with D perhaps matching TRBD1 (6 bases). Germline loops: CDR1 SGHRS, CDR2 YFSETQ. The CDR3 is 13 amino acids. V shed 4 bases and J shed 5 bases, with 12 bases lying between them. CDR3 in DNA: TGCGCCAGCAGCCGACAGGAGTGGGAGACCCAGTACTTC. This sequence encodes CASSRQEWETQYF.

As DNA, the CDR3 is TGTGCCAGCAGCTTCGGGACAGGGAATGGAAACACCATATATTTT. Translating it yields CASSFGTGNGNTIYF. The chain combines TRBV5-6 with TRBJ1-3; the match to TRBD1 covers 9 bases. In germline, CDR1 is SGHDT, CDR2 YYEEEE. The CDR3 has 15 amino acids. Losses at the gene ends were 2 bases for V and 3 bases for J; bases not matched to a gene: 3.

This rearrangement joins TRBV29-1 to TRBJ1-5; tentatively, D is TRBD1 (6 bases). The CDR3 has 15 amino acids. V shed 1 base and J shed 5 bases, with 15 bases lying between them. In germline, CDR1 is SQVTM, CDR2 ANQGSEA. The CDR3 spells CSVEVPGEQYQPQHF. In DNA form, the CDR3 reads TGCAGCGTTGAAGTTCCAGGGGAGCAGTATCAGCCCCAGCATTTT. The full variable domain, in which reference TRBV29-1 and TRBJ1-5 provide the parts outside the CDR3, is SAVISQKPSRDICQRGTSLTIQCQVDSQVTMMFWYRQQPGQSLTLIATANQGSEATYESGFVIDKFPISRPNLTFSTLTVSNMSPEDSSIYLCSVEVPGEQYQPQHFGDGTRLSIL.

The CDR3 sequence: CASSVKQGYTGELFF. The CDR3 coding sequence is TGTGCCAGCAGTGTTAAACAGGGGTACACCGGGGAGCTGTTTTTT. The chain links TRBV2 to TRBJ2-2, with TRBD1 matching 7 bases. The CDR3 has 15 residues. The germline CDR1 and CDR2 sequences are SNHLY and FYNNEI. Trimming removed 4 bases from V and 3 bases from J; junction bases left unmatched: 5.

This clone was seen once. This chain links TRBV7-3 with TRBJ2-4; D is possibly TRBD1 (6 bases). Germline V CDR1 and CDR2: SGHTA, FQGTGA. This CDR3 is built from 22 residues. Trimming took off 2 bases at V and 0 bases at J, with 29 bases between the two ends. The CDR3 DNA follows: TGTGCCAGCAGCTTAGTCCCGGGTTCAGGGGCTGAGTTGGACCTAGCCAAAAACATTCAGTACTTC. Protein sequence: CASSLVPGSGAELDLAKNIQYF.

The CDR3 DNA is TGCAGCGTTGACGTTACGGGTGGCTACACCTTC. Protein sequence: CSVDVTGGYTF. The chain links TRBV29-1 to TRBJ1-2; the D is unclear. The V gene's germline CDR1 is SQVTM and CDR2 ANQGSEA. This CDR3 is built from 11 residues. V was cut by 3 bases and J by 7 bases, with 9 bases left in between.

This rearrangement joins TRBV28 to TRBJ1-4, with D perhaps TRBD1 (6 bases). CDR3 length: 15 residues. V was trimmed by 6 bases and J by 7 bases, leaving 18 bases between them. The germline V gene has CDR1 MDHEN and CDR2 SYDVKM. The CDR3 sequence: CASRKKRGFGEKLFF. Here the CDR3 DNA reads TGTGCCAGCAGGAAGAAGAGGGGGTTCGGTGAAAAACTGTTTTTT.